This T cell receptor (beta chain) was observed in a study of T cell repertoires in cytomegalovirus infection. The wider study: HLA-C-restricted CMV epitopes, recently identified, and well-studied HLA-B-restricted ones were used by the study. Indications of both CMV infection and matching HLA type were provided by public TCR beta signatures.

Trimming shortened V by 5 bases and J by 6 bases, and 13 bases separated the two germline ends. Germline lookup yields CDR1 SGHVS and CDR2 FNYEAQ. This CDR3 is 14 amino acids long. MiXCR, applied by TCRdb to the reads, yields one record per CDR3 protein. The sample lists about a million distinct CDR3 sequences; less than 35% were seen once. In the case of this clonotype: Its antigen is not identified.

This receptor was identified in a human donor in good health (CMV status not recorded). Some clones in this sample may be carry-over from other donors' samples. Sequencing used cultured CD8+ T cells from PBMCs, obtained from culture after CMV antigen stimulation. V and J are TRBV7-6 and TRBJ2-2; D is uncertain. In nucleotides, the CDR3 is TGTGCCAGCAGCCATGATTTTCTCGCCGGGGAGCTGTTTTTT. Translation: CASSHDFLAGELFF.